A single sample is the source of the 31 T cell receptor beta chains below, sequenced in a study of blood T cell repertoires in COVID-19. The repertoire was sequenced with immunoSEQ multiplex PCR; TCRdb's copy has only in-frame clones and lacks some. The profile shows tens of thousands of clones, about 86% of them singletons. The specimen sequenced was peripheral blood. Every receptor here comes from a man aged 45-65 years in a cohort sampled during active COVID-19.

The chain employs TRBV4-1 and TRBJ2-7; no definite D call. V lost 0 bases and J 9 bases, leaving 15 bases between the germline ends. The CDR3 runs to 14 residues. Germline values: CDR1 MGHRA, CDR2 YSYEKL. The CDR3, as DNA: TGCGCCAGCAGCCAAGATCCACGGTCCAACTTGCAGTACGTC. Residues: CASSQDPRSNLQYV.

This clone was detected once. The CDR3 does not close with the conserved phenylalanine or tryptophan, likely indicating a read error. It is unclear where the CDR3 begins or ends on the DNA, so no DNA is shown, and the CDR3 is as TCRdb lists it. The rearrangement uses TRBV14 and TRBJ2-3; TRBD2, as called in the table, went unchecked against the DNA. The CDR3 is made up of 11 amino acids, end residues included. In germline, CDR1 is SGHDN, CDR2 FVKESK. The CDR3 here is CASSQGLAVYL.

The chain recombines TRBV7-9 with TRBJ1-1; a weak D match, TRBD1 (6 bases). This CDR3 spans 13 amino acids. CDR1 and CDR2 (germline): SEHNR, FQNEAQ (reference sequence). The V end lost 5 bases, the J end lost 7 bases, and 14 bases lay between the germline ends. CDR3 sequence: CASSLGGGLEAFF. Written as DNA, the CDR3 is TGTGCCAGCAGCCTGGGAGGGGGGCTTGAAGCTTTCTTT.

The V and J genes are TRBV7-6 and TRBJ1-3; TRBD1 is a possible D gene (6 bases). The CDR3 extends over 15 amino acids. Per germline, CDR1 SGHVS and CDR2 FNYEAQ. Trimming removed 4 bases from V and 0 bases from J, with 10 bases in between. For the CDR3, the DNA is TGTGCCAGCAGCTCGGACAGCAGCTCTGGAAACACCATATATTTT. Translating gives CASSSDSSSGNTIYF.

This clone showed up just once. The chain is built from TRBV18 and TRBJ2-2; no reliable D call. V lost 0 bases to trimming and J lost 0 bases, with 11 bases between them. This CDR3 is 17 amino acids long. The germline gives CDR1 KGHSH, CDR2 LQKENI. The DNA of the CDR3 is TGTGCCAGCTCACCACCAGGAGTGAGTGCGAACACCGGGGAGCTGTTTTTT. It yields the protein CASSPPGVSANTGELFF.

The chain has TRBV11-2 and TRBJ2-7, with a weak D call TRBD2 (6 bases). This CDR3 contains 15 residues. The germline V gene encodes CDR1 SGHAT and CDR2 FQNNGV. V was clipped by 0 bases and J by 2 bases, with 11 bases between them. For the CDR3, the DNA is TGTGCCAGCAGCTTAGAGGGGACTGGTACCTACGAGCAGTACTTC. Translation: CASSLEGTGTYEQYF.

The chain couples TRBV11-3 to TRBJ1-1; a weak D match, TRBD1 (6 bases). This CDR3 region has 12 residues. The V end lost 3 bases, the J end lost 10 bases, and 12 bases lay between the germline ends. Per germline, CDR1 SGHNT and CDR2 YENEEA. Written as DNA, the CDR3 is TGTGCCAGCAGCTTCAGTACAGGGATAGCTTTCTTT. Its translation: CASSFSTGIAFF.

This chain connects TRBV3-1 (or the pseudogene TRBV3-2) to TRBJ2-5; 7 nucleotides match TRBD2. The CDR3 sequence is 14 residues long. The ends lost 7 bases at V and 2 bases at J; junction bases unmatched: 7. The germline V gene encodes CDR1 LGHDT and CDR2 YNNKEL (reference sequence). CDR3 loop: CASTHGEGQETQYF. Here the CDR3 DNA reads TGTGCCAGCACCCACGGGGAGGGGCAAGAGACCCAGTACTTC.

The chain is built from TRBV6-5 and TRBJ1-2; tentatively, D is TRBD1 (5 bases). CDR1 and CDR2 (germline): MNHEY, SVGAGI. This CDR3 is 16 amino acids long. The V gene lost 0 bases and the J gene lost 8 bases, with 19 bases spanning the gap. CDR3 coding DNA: TGTGCCAGCAGTTACTCGGGGCCGTTGCCCCAGCAGGGCTACACCTTC. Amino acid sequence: CASSYSGPLPQQGYTF.

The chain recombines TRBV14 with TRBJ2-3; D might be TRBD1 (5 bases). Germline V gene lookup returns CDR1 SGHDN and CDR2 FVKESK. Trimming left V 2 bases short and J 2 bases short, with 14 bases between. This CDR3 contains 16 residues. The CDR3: CASSQKRDSYTDTQYF. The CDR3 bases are TGTGCCAGCAGCCAAAAAAGAGACAGTTACACAGATACGCAGTATTTT.

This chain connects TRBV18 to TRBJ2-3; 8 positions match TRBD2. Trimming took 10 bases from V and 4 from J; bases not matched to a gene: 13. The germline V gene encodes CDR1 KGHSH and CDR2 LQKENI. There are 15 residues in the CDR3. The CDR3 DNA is TGTGCCACCGCCCGGTGGGGGCGGGGGGCAGATACGCAGTATTTT. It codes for CATARWGRGADTQYF.

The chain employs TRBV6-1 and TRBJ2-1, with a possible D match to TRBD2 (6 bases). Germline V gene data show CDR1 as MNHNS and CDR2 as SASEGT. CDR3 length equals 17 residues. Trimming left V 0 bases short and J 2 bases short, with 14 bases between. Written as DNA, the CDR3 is TGTGCCAGCAGTGAAGCCCTCGCGGGGATGGCCTACAATGAGCAGTTCTTC. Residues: CASSEALAGMAYNEQFF.

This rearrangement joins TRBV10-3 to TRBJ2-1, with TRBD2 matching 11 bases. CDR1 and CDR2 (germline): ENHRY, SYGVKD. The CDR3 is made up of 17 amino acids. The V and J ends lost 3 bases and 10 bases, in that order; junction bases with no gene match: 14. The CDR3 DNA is TGTGCCATCAGTGATGTAATAGCGGGAGGGGGTTCCAGGGAGCAGTTCTTC. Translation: CAISDVIAGGGSREQFF.

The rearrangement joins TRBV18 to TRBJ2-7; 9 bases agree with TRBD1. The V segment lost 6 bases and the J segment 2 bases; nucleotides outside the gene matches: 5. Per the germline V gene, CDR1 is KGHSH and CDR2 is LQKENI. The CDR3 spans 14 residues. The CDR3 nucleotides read TGTGCCAGCTCCGGGGGACAGGGCCCCTACGAGCAGTACTTC. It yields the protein CASSGGQGPYEQYF.

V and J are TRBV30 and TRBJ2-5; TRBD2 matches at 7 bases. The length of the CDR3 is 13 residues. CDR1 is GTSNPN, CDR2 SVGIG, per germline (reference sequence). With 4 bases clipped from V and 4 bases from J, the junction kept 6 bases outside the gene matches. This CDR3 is CAWKRGGTETQYF. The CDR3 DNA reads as TGTGCCTGGAAGAGGGGAGGGACAGAGACCCAGTACTTC.

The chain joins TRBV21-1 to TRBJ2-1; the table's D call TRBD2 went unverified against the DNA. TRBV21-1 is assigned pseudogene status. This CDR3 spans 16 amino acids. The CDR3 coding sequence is TGTGCCAGCAGCAAAGAAAGGAGGGAGGGCCACAATGAGCAGTTCTTC. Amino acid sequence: CASSKERREGHNEQFF.

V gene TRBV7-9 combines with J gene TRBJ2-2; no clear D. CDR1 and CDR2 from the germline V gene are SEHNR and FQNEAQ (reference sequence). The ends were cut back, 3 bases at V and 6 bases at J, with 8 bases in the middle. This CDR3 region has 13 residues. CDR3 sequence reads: CASSLIGSGELFF. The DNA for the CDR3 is TGTGCCAGCAGCTTGATCGGGTCCGGGGAGCTGTTTTTT.

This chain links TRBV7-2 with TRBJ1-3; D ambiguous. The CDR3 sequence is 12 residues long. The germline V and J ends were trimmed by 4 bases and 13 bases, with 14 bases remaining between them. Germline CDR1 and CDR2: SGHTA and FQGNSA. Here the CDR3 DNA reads TGTGCCAGCAGCTCTAGTGGTGCTAGTATATATTTT. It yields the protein CASSSSGASIYF.

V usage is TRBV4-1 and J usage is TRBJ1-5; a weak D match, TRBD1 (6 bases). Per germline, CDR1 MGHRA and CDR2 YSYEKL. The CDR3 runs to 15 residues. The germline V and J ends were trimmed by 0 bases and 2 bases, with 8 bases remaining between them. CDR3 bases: TGCGCCAGCAGCCAAGATGCAGGGGGCAATCAGCCCCAGCATTTT. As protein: CASSQDAGGNQPQHF.

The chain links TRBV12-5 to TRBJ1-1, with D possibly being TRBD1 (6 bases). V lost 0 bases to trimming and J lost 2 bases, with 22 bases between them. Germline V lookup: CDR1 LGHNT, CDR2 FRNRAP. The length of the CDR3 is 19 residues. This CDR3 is CASGLVWSRQVIINTEAFF. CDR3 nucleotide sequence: TGTGCTAGTGGTTTGGTATGGTCGAGACAGGTGATAATCAACACTGAAGCTTTCTTT.

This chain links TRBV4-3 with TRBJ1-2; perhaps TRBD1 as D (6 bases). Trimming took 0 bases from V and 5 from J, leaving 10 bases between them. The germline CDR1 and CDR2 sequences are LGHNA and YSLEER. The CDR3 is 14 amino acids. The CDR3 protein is CASSQDGGIYGYTF. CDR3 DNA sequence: TGCGCCAGCAGCCAAGATGGGGGCATATATGGCTACACCTTC.

DNA for the CDR3: TGTGCCAGTAGTATTATAATGGCGGGGAAGGGGGATACGCAGTATTTT. Amino acids: CASSIIMAGKGDTQYF. V and J are TRBV19 and TRBJ2-3; tentative D call: TRBD2 (6 bases). There are 16 residues in the CDR3. V lost 3 bases to trimming and J lost 6 bases, with 19 bases between them. Per germline, CDR1 LNHDA and CDR2 SQIVND (reference sequence).

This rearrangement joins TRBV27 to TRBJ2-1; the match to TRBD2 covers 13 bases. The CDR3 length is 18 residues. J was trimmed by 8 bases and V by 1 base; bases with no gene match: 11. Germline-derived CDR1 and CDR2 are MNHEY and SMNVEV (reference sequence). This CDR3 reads CASSLWWTSGSRADEQFF. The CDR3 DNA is TGTGCCAGCAGTTTATGGTGGACTAGCGGGAGTCGGGCCGATGAGCAGTTCTTC.

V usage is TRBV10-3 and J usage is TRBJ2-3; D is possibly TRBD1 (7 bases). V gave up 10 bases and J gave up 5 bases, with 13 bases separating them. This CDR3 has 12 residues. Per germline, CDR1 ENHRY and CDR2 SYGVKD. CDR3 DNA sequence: TGTGCCACCTCTCAGGGGGGAGATACGCAGTATTTT. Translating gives CATSQGGDTQYF.

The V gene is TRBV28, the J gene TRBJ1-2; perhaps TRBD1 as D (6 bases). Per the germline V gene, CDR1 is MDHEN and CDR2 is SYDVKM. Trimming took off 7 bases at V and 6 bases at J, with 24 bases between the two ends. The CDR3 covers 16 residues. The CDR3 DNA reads TGTGCCAGCACCGTGGGGGGGGCAGGAAATCGGGATGGCTACACCTTC. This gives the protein CASTVGGAGNRDGYTF.

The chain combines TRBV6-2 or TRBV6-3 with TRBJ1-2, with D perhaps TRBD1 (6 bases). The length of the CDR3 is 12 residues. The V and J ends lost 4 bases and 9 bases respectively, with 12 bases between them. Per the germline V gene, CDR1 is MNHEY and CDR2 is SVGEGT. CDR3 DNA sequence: TGTGCCAGCAGTTTTTTCGACAGGCGCTACACCTTC. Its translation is CASSFFDRRYTF.

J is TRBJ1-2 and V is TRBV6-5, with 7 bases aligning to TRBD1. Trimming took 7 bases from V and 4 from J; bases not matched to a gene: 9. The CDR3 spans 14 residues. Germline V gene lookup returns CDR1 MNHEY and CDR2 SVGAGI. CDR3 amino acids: CASTRDRGPYGYTF. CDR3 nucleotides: TGTGCCAGCACCCGGGACAGAGGACCCTATGGCTACACCTTC.

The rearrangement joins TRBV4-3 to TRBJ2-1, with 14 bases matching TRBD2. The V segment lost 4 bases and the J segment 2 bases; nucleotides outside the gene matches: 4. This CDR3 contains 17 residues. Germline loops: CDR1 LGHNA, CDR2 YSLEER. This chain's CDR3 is CASSPRTSGGPYNEQFF. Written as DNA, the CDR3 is TGCGCCAGCAGCCCCCGGACTAGCGGGGGGCCCTACAATGAGCAGTTCTTC.

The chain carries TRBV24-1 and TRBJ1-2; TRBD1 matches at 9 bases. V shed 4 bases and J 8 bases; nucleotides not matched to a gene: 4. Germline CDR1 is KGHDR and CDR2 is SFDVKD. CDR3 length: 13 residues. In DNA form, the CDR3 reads TGTGCCACCAGTGAGCACAGGGGGCAAGGCTACACCTTC. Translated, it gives CATSEHRGQGYTF.

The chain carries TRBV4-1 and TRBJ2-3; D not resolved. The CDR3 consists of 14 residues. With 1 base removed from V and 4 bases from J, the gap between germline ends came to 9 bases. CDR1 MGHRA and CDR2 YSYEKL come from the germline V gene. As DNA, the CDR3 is TGCGCCAGCAGCCAAGGGGCTACCTCAGATACGCAGTATTTT. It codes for CASSQGATSDTQYF.

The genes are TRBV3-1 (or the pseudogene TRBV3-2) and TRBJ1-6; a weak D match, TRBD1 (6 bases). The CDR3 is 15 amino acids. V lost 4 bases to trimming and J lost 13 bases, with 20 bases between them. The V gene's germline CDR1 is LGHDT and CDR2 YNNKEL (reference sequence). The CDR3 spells CASSLKGQGTPPLHF. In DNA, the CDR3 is TGTGCCAGCAGCCTCAAGGGGCAGGGGACCCCCCCCCTCCACTTT.